Each of the 2 T cell receptor beta chains below was sequenced from the same sample in a study of blood T cell repertoires in COVID-19 (dated by TCRdb to the early 2020s). The library was produced with the immunoSEQ multiplex PCR assay. The source is immuneACCESS, and TCRdb retained only in-frame sequences with V and J called. Part of the clones is not carried over; for the studies checked, unresolved V genes explain less than half of this, and the remainder is unexplained. The sample table contains a few hundred thousand clones; only one count was recorded for around nine tenths of them. The ten largest make up approximately 1.8% of the sample. Sequencing was performed on PBMCs or T cells enriched from blood (not recorded which). The receptors here all came from a middle-aged woman who had recovered from COVID-19.

The V gene is TRBV1, the J gene TRBJ2-5; the table calls TRBD2, which could not be checked here. TRBV1 is a pseudogene. The CDR3 is 19 residues long. The CDR3 reads CTSSQEAGGGSGFKKTQYF. In DNA form, the CDR3 reads TGCACCAGCAGCCAAGAAGCGGGGGGAGGTAGCGGCTTCAAGAAGACCCAGTACTTC.

The chain links TRBV4-3 to TRBJ2-2; 7 nucleotides line up with TRBD2. The CDR3 spans 17 residues. V lost 0 bases, J lost 9 bases, and 13 bases stayed unmatched. Germline CDR1 reads LGHNA; CDR2 reads YSLEER. CDR3 sequence (DNA): TGCGCCAGCAGCCAAGATATAACTAGCGTAGGGTTTCGGGAGCTGTTTTTT. Translation gives CASSQDITSVGFRELFF.